This T cell receptor (beta chain) derives from a study of control samples from healthy donors and cancer patients. The assay was immunoSEQ multiplex PCR, and TCRdb's table has in-frame clones only and misses some. This sample yields about 20,000 clones, of which around 84% are seen a single time; around 10% belongs to the top ten. Sequencing input: PBMCs. The clonotype was recovered from a woman between 65 and 79 years old with colorectal cancer.

The CDR3 is CASIAGSYNSPLHF. The CDR3, as DNA: TGTGCCAGCATTGCAGGGAGCTATAATTCACCCCTCCACTTT. V gene TRBV6-6 combines with J gene TRBJ1-6, with D maybe TRBD1 (5 bases). The V gene lost 7 bases and the J gene lost 3 bases, with 10 bases spanning the gap. The V gene's germline CDR1 is MNHNY and CDR2 SVGAGI (reference sequence). CDR3 length equals 14 residues.